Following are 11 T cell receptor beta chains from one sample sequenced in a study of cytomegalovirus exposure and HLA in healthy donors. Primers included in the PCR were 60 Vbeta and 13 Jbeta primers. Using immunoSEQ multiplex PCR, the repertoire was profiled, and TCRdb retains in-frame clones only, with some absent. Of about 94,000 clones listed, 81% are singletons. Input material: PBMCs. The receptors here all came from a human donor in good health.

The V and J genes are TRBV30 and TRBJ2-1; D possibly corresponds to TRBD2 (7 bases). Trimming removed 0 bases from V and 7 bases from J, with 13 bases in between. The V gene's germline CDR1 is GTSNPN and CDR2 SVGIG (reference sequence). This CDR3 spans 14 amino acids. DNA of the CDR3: TGTGCCTGGAGTGTCGGGGGGCCGGGGAATGAGCAGTTCTTC. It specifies CAWSVGGPGNEQFF.

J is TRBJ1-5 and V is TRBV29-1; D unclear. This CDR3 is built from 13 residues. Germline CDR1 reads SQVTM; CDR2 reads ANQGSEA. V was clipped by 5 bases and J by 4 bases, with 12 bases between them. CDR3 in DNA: TGCAGCGTTCAGTGGGCAGTTAATCAGCCCCAGCATTTT. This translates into CSVQWAVNQPQHF.

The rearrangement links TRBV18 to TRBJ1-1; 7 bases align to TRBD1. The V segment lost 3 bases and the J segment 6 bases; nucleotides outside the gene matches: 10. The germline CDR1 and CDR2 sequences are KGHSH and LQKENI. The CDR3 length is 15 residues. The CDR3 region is CASSPYSSGTAEAFF. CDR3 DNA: TGTGCCAGCTCACCGTACTCTAGCGGGACAGCTGAAGCTTTCTTT. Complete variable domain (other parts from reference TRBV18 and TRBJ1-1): NAGVMQNPRHLVRRRGQEARLRCSPMKGHSHVYWYRQLPEEGLKFMVYLQKENIIDESGMPKERFSAEFPKEGPSILRIQQVVRGDSAAYFCASSPYSSGTAEAFFGQGTRLTVV.

DNA for the CDR3: TGTGCCATCAGTGAGTCCTCTACAGCGGGGGAGTATTTT. Translated: CAISESSTAGEYF. The V and J genes are TRBV10-3 and TRBJ2-3, with 8 bases lining up with TRBD2. The CDR3 sequence is 13 residues long. V lost 0 bases and J lost 13; bases outside the gene matches: 6. The germline gives CDR1 ENHRY, CDR2 SYGVKD.

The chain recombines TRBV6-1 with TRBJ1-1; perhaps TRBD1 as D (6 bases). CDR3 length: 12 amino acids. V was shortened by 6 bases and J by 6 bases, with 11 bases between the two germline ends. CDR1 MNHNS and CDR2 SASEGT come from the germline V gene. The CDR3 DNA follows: TGTGCCAGCAGGACGACAGGCCCTGAAGCTTTCTTT. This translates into CASRTTGPEAFF.

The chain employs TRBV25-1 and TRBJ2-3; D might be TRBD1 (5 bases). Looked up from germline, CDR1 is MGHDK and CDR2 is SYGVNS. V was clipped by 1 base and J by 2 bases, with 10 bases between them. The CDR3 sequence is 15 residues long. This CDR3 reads CASSEWVGLTDTQYF. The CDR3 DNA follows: TGTGCCAGCAGTGAATGGGTGGGGCTCACAGATACGCAGTATTTT.

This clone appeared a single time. DNA for the CDR3: TGTGCCAGCAGCCCGGACAACCGGGCCGTATACGAGCAGTACTTC. Translating gives CASSPDNRAVYEQYF. The genes are TRBV28 and TRBJ2-7, with D tentatively TRBD1 (5 bases). The germline V gene has CDR1 MDHEN and CDR2 SYDVKM. This CDR3 contains 15 residues. The ends were cut back, 6 bases at V and 4 bases at J, with 19 bases in the middle. Together with reference TRBV28 and TRBJ2-7, the CDR3 gives the full variable domain: DVKVTQSSRYLVKRTGEKVFLECVQDMDHENMFWYRQDPGLGLRLIYFSYDVKMKEKGDIPEGYSVSREKKERFSLILESASTNQTSMYLCASSPDNRAVYEQYFGPGTRLTVT.

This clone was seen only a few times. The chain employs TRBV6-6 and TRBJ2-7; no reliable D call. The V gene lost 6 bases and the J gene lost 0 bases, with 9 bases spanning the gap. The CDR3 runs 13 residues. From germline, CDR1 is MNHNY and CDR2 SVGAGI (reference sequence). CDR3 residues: CASREHNSYEQYF. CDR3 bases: TGTGCCAGCAGAGAGCATAACTCCTACGAGCAGTACTTC.

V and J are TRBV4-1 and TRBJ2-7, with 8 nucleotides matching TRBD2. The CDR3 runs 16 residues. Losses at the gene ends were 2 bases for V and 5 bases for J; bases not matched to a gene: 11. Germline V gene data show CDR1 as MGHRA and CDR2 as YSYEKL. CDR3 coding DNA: TGCGCCAGCAGCCAACCCGGGACTAGTGTGGTCCACGAGCAGTACTTC. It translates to CASSQPGTSVVHEQYF.

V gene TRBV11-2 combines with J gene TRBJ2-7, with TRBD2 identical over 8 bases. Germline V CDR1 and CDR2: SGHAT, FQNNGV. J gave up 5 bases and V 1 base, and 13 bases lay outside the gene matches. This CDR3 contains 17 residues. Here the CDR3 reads CASSLGRGGRALHEQYF. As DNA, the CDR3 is TGTGCCAGCAGCTTAGGCCGGGGGGGGAGGGCCCTCCACGAGCAGTACTTC.

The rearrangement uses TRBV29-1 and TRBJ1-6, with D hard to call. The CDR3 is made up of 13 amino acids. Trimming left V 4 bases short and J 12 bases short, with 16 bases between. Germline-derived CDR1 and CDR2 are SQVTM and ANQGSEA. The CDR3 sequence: CSVVYQPGEPLHF. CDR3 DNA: TGCAGCGTTGTGTACCAACCCGGGGAACCCCTCCACTTT.